This T cell receptor (beta chain) was obtained from a study of cytomegalovirus exposure and HLA in healthy donors. Findings and caveats of the study: A few V segments could not be told apart, such as TRBV6-2 and TRBV6-3, and were left out.

This clone appeared a single time. Its target is unknown. The PCR was carried out with 60 Vbeta primers and 13 Jbeta primers. Clones were sequenced by immunoSEQ multiplex PCR, and TCRdb holds only the in-frame ones, with some missing. Among approximately 190,000 clones, more than 80% were seen once, and the ten largest hold 2% to 3%. The V gene lost 5 bases and the J gene lost 10 bases, with 18 bases spanning the gap. Germline CDR1 MNHNY, CDR2 SVGAGI (reference sequence). The CDR3 length is 15 residues. The rearrangement links TRBV6-6 to TRBJ1-6; D possibly corresponds to TRBD1 (5 bases). Specimen: PBMCs. This TCR was sampled from a woman between 45 and 65 years old in good health and CMV-seropositive. This CDR3 reads CASSPGPGGISPLHF. CDR3 sequence (DNA): TGTGCCAGCAGTCCCGGACCGGGGGGTATCTCACCCCTCCACTTT.